These 20 T cell receptor beta chains were sequenced from one sample in a study of blood T cell repertoires in COVID-19. Produced via immunoSEQ multiplex PCR; TCRdb's table is partial and in-frame only. This sample has around 180,000 clones; 85% occur once, and the top ten carry 18%. Material: peripheral blood. These receptor sequences come from a person aged 70 to 85 with COVID-19, enrolled during active disease.

The rearrangement joins TRBV7-2 to TRBJ1-6; TRBD1 agrees at 9 bases. The V gene's germline CDR1 is SGHTA and CDR2 FQGNSA. The CDR3 loop spans 16 amino acids. Unmatched junction bases numbered 7, after V lost 0 bases and J lost 10 bases. CDR3 DNA: TGTGCCAGCAGCTTAGCGCAGGGGACAGGGTTCTCACCCCTCCACTTT. It codes for CASSLAQGTGFSPLHF.

The rearrangement joins TRBV12-3 or TRBV12-4 to TRBJ1-1, with D unclear. Trimming cost V 2 bases and J 10 bases, with 14 bases left between them. The CDR3 has 13 amino acids. CDR3 nucleotides: TGTGCCAGCAGTTTAATAACCGGGTTCGGAGCTTTCTTT. Translated: CASSLITGFGAFF.

The chain uses TRBV5-1 and TRBJ1-3, with TRBD1 matching 8 bases. Germline V gives CDR1 SGHRS, CDR2 YFSETQ. V lost 1 base and J lost 0; bases outside the gene matches: 3. The CDR3 is 16 amino acids. The CDR3, as DNA: TGCGCCAGCAGCTTGCAGGGGGCAACCTCTGGAAACACCATATATTTT. Translating gives CASSLQGATSGNTIYF.

CDR3 residues: CASSVGSRGPGNTIYF. The CDR3 nucleotides are TGTGCCAGCAGCGTAGGGTCGAGGGGGCCTGGAAACACCATATATTTT. The chain employs TRBV9 and TRBJ1-3, with 7 bases fitting TRBD1. CDR3 length equals 16 residues. V was clipped by 0 bases and J by 2 bases; unmatched bases: 5. CDR1 and CDR2 (germline): SGDLS, YYNGEE.

This chain connects TRBV2 to TRBJ2-2, with 8 bases fitting TRBD2. The CDR3 has 18 amino acids. CDR1 and CDR2 from the germline V gene are SNHLY and FYNNEI. V dropped 3 bases and J dropped 4; count of bases not matched to a gene: 13. The CDR3 DNA is TGTGCCAGCAGTGACACCGGGGTGATAGCGGGGCTCACCGGGGAGCTGTTTTTT. Translation gives CASSDTGVIAGLTGELFF.

The chain carries TRBV15 and TRBJ2-1; tentative D call: TRBD1 (6 bases). The ends were cut back, 0 bases at V and 8 bases at J, with 8 bases in the middle. The CDR3 totals 13 residues. Germline CDR1 LNHNV, CDR2 YYDKDF (reference sequence). The DNA of the CDR3 is TGTGCCACCAGCAGAGATAGGGGGTATGAGCAGTTCTTC. Protein product: CATSRDRGYEQFF. The full variable domain, its missing parts supplied by reference TRBV15 and TRBJ2-1, is DAMVIQNPRYQVTQFGKPVTLSCSQTLNHNVMYWYQQKSSQAPKLLFHYYDKDFNNEADTPDNFQSRRPNTSFCFLDIRSPGLGDTAMYLCATSRDRGYEQFFGPGTRLTVL.

V usage is TRBV6-5 and J usage is TRBJ1-1; TRBD1 matches 8 bases. Germline V gene lookup returns CDR1 MNHEY and CDR2 SVGAGI. This CDR3 region has 16 residues. J lost 0 bases, V lost 4 bases, and 7 bases had no gene match. CDR3 in DNA: TGTGCCAGCAGTTCCCACAGGGGGGTGGTGAACACTGAAGCTTTCTTT. Translation gives CASSSHRGVVNTEAFF.

The rearrangement joins TRBV6-1 to TRBJ2-4; TRBD2 might be the D (5 bases). The CDR3 covers 14 residues. With 2 bases removed from V and 5 bases from J, the gap between germline ends came to 10 bases. Germline lookup yields CDR1 MNHNS and CDR2 SASEGT. The CDR3 bases are TGTGCCAGCAGTGAATCACCTAGCCAAAACATTCAGTACTTC. This encodes CASSESPSQNIQYF.

V usage is TRBV20-1 and J usage is TRBJ2-4; the D gene is possibly TRBD1 (6 bases). CDR1 is DFQATT and CDR2 is SNEGSKA in the germline V gene (reference sequence). CDR3 size: 10 residues. V lost 6 bases and J lost 8, with 8 bases in between. CDR3 sequence (DNA): TGCAGTGCAAACAGGGACATTCAGTACTTC. Amino acids: CSANRDIQYF.

To note about this clone: This sample includes further DNA sequences coding for the same CDR3. This chain uses TRBV9 with TRBJ1-1, with a weak D call TRBD1 (6 bases). The CDR3 runs 13 residues. Germline V CDR1 and CDR2: SGDLS, YYNGEE. Trimming left V 2 bases short and J 3 bases short, with 8 bases between. CDR3 in amino acids: CASSVAGDTEAFF. CDR3 DNA sequence: TGTGCCAGCAGCGTCGCAGGGGACACTGAAGCTTTCTTT.

This rearrangement joins TRBV10-2 to TRBJ1-5; D not certain. The CDR3 extends over 15 amino acids. The germline V gene has CDR1 WSHSY and CDR2 SAAADI. V dropped 0 bases and J dropped 7 bases, with 13 bases sitting between them. The CDR3 loop reads CASSESTHPLQPQHF. The CDR3 coding sequence is TGCGCCAGCAGTGAGTCGACTCACCCGTTACAGCCCCAGCATTTT.

The chain recombines TRBV9 with TRBJ1-1; D is undetermined. Trimming removed 0 bases at V and 0 bases at J, with 3 bases between. This CDR3 is built from 13 residues. The germline gives CDR1 SGDLS, CDR2 YYNGEE. CDR3 region: CASSVDMNTEAFF. The CDR3 bases are TGTGCCAGCAGCGTAGATATGAACACTGAAGCTTTCTTT. The full variable domain, its missing parts supplied by reference TRBV9 and TRBJ1-1, is DSGVTQTPKHLITATGQRVTLRCSPRSGDLSVYWYQQSLDQGLQFLIQYYNGEERAKGNILERFSAQQFPDLHSELNLSSLELGDSALYFCASSVDMNTEAFFGQGTRLTVV.

This clone showed up just once. V usage is TRBV7-9 and J usage is TRBJ2-3, with a tentative D call TRBD1 (6 bases). Germline V CDR1 and CDR2: SEHNR, FQNEAQ (reference sequence). Between the trimmed V and J ends, which lost 1 base and 15 bases, there was a span of 17 bases. The CDR3 contains 13 residues. CDR3 loop: CASSLGQGGHPYF. In nucleotides, the CDR3 is TGTGCCAGCAGCTTAGGACAAGGGGGACATCCCTATTTT. Based on the CDR3 plus reference TRBV7-9 and TRBJ2-3, the full variable domain is DTGVSQNPRHKITKRGQNVTFRCDPISEHNRLYWYRQTLGQGPEFLTYFQNEAQLEKSRLLSDRFSAERPKGSFSTLEIQRTEQGDSAMYLCASSLGQGGHPYFGPGTRLTVL.

This chain uses TRBV2 with TRBJ1-2; 9 nucleotides match TRBD1. This CDR3 contains 13 residues. Germline V gives CDR1 SNHLY, CDR2 FYNNEI. Losses at the gene ends were 3 bases for V and 8 bases for J; bases not matched to a gene: 4. CDR3 protein: CASSEIQGAGYTF. As DNA, the CDR3 is TGTGCCAGCAGTGAGATACAGGGGGCGGGCTACACCTTC.

The V call is TRBV19, the J call TRBJ1-2; the D is unclear. The V end lost 3 bases, the J end lost 2 bases, and 7 bases lay between the germline ends. The germline V gene has CDR1 LNHDA and CDR2 SQIVND (reference sequence). The CDR3 is 13 residues long. CDR3 nucleotide sequence: TGTGCCAGTAGTATGGAGGGAAACTATGGCTACACCTTC. As protein: CASSMEGNYGYTF. The full variable domain, rest sourced from reference TRBV19 and TRBJ1-2, is DGGITQSPKYLFRKEGQNVTLSCEQNLNHDAMYWYRQDPGQGLRLIYYSQIVNDFQKGDIAEGYSVSREKKESFPLTVTSAQKNPTAFYLCASSMEGNYGYTFGSGTRLTVV.

V usage is TRBV5-8 and J usage is TRBJ2-3; TRBD2 matches 12 bases. V lost 4 bases, J lost 4 bases, and 7 bases stayed unmatched. CDR3 length: 16 residues. CDR1 is SGHTS, CDR2 YDEGEE, per germline. For the CDR3, the DNA is TGTGCCAGCAGCAGACCACTAGCGGGAGGATCAGATACGCAGTATTTT. It encodes CASSRPLAGGSDTQYF.

This clone was counted once. The genes are TRBV27 and TRBJ2-2, with 7 bases that match TRBD1. Trimming at V came to 6 bases and at J to 1 base, leaving 8 bases not matched to a gene. This CDR3 contains 16 residues. Germline-derived CDR1 and CDR2 are MNHEY and SMNVEV (reference sequence). Here the CDR3 reads CASRRQGRRNTGELFF. CDR3 bases: TGTGCCAGCAGGCGACAGGGAAGAAGGAACACCGGGGAGCTGTTTTTT.

The gene calls are TRBV7-3 and TRBJ1-2, with 7 nucleotides matching TRBD1. The CDR3 is made up of 14 amino acids. In germline, CDR1 is SGHTA, CDR2 FQGTGA. With V trimmed by 4 bases and J by 4 bases, 6 bases remained unmatched. This CDR3 is CASSSDSGGYGYTF. DNA for the CDR3: TGTGCCAGCAGCTCCGATTCAGGGGGCTATGGCTACACCTTC. The complete variable domain, with remaining parts taken from reference TRBV7-3 and TRBJ1-2, reads GAGVSQTPSNKVTEKGKYVELRCDPISGHTALYWYRQSLGQGPEFLIYFQGTGAADDSGLPNDRFFAVRPEGSVSTLKIQRTERGDSAVYLCASSSDSGGYGYTFGSGTRLTVV.

This chain links TRBV6-6 with TRBJ2-7, with 12 bases fitting TRBD1. This CDR3 is built from 15 residues. Germline CDR1 MNHNY, CDR2 SVGAGI (reference sequence). Trimming took 5 bases from V and 6 from J; bases not matched to a gene: 8. The DNA for the CDR3 is TGTGCCAGCAGTAGCCGGGACAGGGGGCACGGCGAGCAGTACTTC. Encoded protein: CASSSRDRGHGEQYF.

The chain employs TRBV2 and TRBJ2-5, with D hard to call. Germline lookup yields CDR1 SNHLY and CDR2 FYNNEI. This CDR3 region has 13 residues. V was clipped by 4 bases and J by 5 bases, with 11 bases between them. CDR3 in DNA: TGTGCCAGCAGTGTGGGCCAAATGGAGACCCAGTACTTC. Amino acid sequence: CASSVGQMETQYF.